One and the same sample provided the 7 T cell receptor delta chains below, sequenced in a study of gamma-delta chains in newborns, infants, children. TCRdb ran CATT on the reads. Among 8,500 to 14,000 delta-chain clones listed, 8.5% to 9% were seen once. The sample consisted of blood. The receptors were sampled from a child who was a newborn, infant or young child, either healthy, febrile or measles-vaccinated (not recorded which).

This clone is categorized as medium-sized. The CDR3 spells CACDTVSTGGLGNPDKLIF. In DNA, the CDR3 is TGTGCCTGTGACACCGTCAGTACTGGGGGATTGGGTAACCCCGATAAACTCATCTTT. The J gene is TRDJ1, the V gene TRDV2, with 10 bases fitting TRDD3. There are 19 residues in the CDR3. V trimming: 0 bases; J trimming: 3 bases; junction bases outside the gene matches: 15. Germline V gives CDR1 GEAIGNYY, CDR2 EKD.

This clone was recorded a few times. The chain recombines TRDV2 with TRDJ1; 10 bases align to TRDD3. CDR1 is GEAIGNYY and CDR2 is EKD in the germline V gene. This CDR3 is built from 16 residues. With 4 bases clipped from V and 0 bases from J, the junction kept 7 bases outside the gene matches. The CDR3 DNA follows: TGTGCCTGTGATGTACTGGGGGATGCGTACACCGATAAACTCATCTTT. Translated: CACDVLGDAYTDKLIF.

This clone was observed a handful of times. For the CDR3, the DNA is TGTGCCTGTGACACGCTGGGGGATACGCTCTCCACCGATAAACTCATCTTT. Protein sequence: CACDTLGDTLSTDKLIF. The chain couples TRDV2 to TRDJ1; the match to TRDD3 covers 12 bases. With 1 base clipped from V and 1 base from J, the junction kept 6 bases outside the gene matches. The CDR3 contains 17 residues. Germline assignment: CDR1 GEAIGNYY and CDR2 EKD.

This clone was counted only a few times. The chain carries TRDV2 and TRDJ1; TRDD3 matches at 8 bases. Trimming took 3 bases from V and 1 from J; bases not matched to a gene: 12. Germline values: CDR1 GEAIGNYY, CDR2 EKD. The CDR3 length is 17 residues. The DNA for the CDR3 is TGTGCCTGTGACCTACTGGGGGTTCGCCCAGGCACCGATAAACTCATCTTT. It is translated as CACDLLGVRPGTDKLIF.

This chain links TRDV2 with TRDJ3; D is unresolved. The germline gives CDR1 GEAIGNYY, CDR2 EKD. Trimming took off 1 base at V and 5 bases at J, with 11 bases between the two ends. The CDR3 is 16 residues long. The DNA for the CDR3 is TGTGCCTGTGACACGGTGACCACCGGGGACACCCGACAGATGTTTTTC. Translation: CACDTVTTGDTRQMFF.

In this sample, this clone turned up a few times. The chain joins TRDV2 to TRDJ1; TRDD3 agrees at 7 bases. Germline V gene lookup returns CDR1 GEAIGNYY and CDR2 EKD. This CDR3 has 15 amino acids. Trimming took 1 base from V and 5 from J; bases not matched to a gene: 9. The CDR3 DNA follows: TGTGCCTGTGACACGCTGGGGGTCCCTAGGGATAAACTCATCTTT. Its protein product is CACDTLGVPRDKLIF.

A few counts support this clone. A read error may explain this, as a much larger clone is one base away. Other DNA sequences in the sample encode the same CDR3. The CDR3 loop reads CACDALGDTDKLIF. The CDR3 DNA is TGTGCCTGTGACGCCCTGGGGGACACCGATAAACTCATCTTT. This sequence joins TRDV2 and TRDJ1, with TRDD3 matching 7 bases. CDR1 and CDR2 from the germline V gene are GEAIGNYY and EKD. The V segment lost 3 bases and the J segment 0 bases; nucleotides outside the gene matches: 3. There are 14 residues in the CDR3.